This T cell receptor beta chain was found in a study of CD8+ T cells in alopecia areata. Across the whole study: Scalp area affected, as a percentage, set the severity score of treated patients. Study-wide results and caveats: Scalp clonality and expanded CD8+ clones among the top 100 fell significantly with tofacitinib. Lesional scalp, especially alopecia totalis/universalis, showed higher clonality than normal scalp.

A word on this clone: Its antigen is undetermined.

It was cDNA, reverse transcribed from extracted RNA, that served as the sequencing template. Profiled with immunoSEQ multiplex PCR; TCRdb holds only in-frame clones, not every one. The sample records roughly 100,000 clones, around 86% being singletons. Treatment specified: oral pan-JAK inhibitor, 5-10 mg twice daily. Isolation of CD4+ and CD8+ T cells from PBMCs was achieved by sorting. The CDR3 runs to 14 residues. Trimming took off 8 bases at V and 4 bases at J, with 20 bases between the two ends. From germline, CDR1 is SQVTM and CDR2 ANQGSEA. The starting material was CD8+ T cells sorted from blood, obtained between weeks 30 and 35, from a patient treated with tofacitinib. The chain links TRBV29-1 to TRBJ1-1, with D maybe TRBD1 (5 bases). The clonotype was recovered from a human donor with alopecia areata. CDR3 nucleotides: TGCAGCTCGCGTCTCGGGGCGTACGCCACTGAAGCTTTCTTT. Its translation is CSSRLGAYATEAFF.